A single sample is the source of the 19 T cell receptor beta chains below, sequenced in a study of persistence of HIV-infected CD4 T cells. No antigen has been identified for these receptors. Overlapping HIV-1 Gag 15-mer peptides at around 1 ug per peptide per mL were used. Sorting of responding CD4+ T cells relied on upregulated CD40 ligand together with CD69. The immunoSEQ assay was version 4, run in survey mode. Produced via immunoSEQ multiplex PCR; TCRdb's table is partial and in-frame only. The table shows about 30,000 clones, with around 70% occurring only once. Source: CD4+ T cells sorted from PBMCs after roughly 20-hour stimulation, taken from a patient who received antiretroviral therapy. The receptors come from an adult man with HIV who was CMV-seropositive.

Only one count was recorded for this clone. The chain recombines TRBV28 with TRBJ2-3; unclear D gene. Germline V lookup: CDR1 MDHEN, CDR2 SYDVKM. Trimming removed 4 bases from V and 1 base from J, with 3 bases in between. This CDR3 has 12 amino acids. The CDR3 sequence is CASSSRTDTQYF. The CDR3 DNA reads as TGTGCCAGCAGTTCCCGCACAGATACGCAGTATTTT.

The chain couples TRBV6-4 to TRBJ2-6, with no clear D. Trimming pared 0 bases from V and 4 bases from J, leaving 4 bases between. This CDR3 is built from 14 residues. Germline V gives CDR1 MRHNA, CDR2 SNTAGT. This CDR3 reads CASSDSMGANVLTF. Written as DNA, the CDR3 is TGTGCCAGCAGTGACTCTATGGGGGCCAACGTCCTGACTTTC.

In this sample, this clone turned up a few times. V is TRBV19 and J is TRBJ2-2; D unresolved. V lost 2 bases, J lost 0 bases, and 10 bases lay in between. The germline CDR1 and CDR2 sequences are LNHDA and SQIVND (reference sequence). CDR3 length: 16 residues. The CDR3: CASSIRADSNTGELFF. DNA of the CDR3: TGTGCCAGTAGTATAAGGGCAGATTCGAACACCGGGGAGCTGTTTTTT.

This clone was counted only a few times. CDR3 amino acids: CASSESVGERSNEQYF. Here the CDR3 DNA reads TGTGCCAGCAGTGAAAGTGTAGGGGAAAGATCGAACGAGCAGTACTTC. The gene calls are TRBV6-1 and TRBJ2-7; a weak D match, TRBD1 (5 bases). Per the germline V gene, CDR1 is MNHNS and CDR2 is SASEGT. V was trimmed by 2 bases and J by 5 bases, leaving 19 bases between them. This CDR3 comprises 16 residues.

This clone occurred a few times. The V call is TRBV29-1, the J call TRBJ1-1; D is unclear. With 4 bases removed from V and 3 bases from J, the gap between germline ends came to 3 bases. CDR3 length: 10 amino acids. Germline CDR1 is SQVTM and CDR2 is ANQGSEA. The CDR3 spells CSVGYTEAFF. Written as DNA, the CDR3 is TGCAGCGTTGGGTACACTGAAGCTTTCTTT.

This clone was seen more than once but under ten times. The V and J genes are TRBV7-9 and TRBJ2-7; TRBD1 matches 9 bases. The CDR3 is made up of 14 amino acids. CDR1 SEHNR and CDR2 FQNEAQ come from the germline V gene (reference sequence). V shed 5 bases and J 2 bases; nucleotides not matched to a gene: 4. This CDR3 reads CASSGTGKTYEQYF. CDR3 coding DNA: TGTGCCAGCAGCGGGACAGGGAAGACCTACGAGCAGTACTTC.

The rearrangement uses TRBV5-1 and TRBJ1-2; 7 positions agree with TRBD1. The V and J ends lost 4 bases and 4 bases, in that order; junction bases with no gene match: 7. This CDR3 is 14 amino acids long. Per the germline V gene, CDR1 is SGHRS and CDR2 is YFSETQ. Here the CDR3 DNA reads TGCGCCAGCAGCCCCACAGGGGAAGGCTATGGCTACACCTTC. This encodes CASSPTGEGYGYTF. The full variable domain, completed using reference TRBV5-1 and TRBJ1-2, is KAGVTQTPRYLIKTRGQQVTLSCSPISGHRSVSWYQQTPGQGLQFLFEYFSETQRNKGNFPGRFSGRQFSNSRSEMNVSTLELGDSALYLCASSPTGEGYGYTFGSGTRLTVV.

The genes are TRBV18 and TRBJ2-7; 9 positions match TRBD1. In germline, CDR1 is KGHSH, CDR2 LQKENI. CDR3 length: 18 residues. V shed 5 bases and J 2 bases; nucleotides not matched to a gene: 16. The CDR3 DNA sequence: TGTGCCAGCTCAGCAATTGGATCCGGGACAGGGAATCCCTACGAGCAGTACTTC. Amino acids: CASSAIGSGTGNPYEQYF. The complete variable domain, with remaining parts taken from reference TRBV18 and TRBJ2-7, reads NAGVMQNPRHLVRRRGQEARLRCSPMKGHSHVYWYRQLPEEGLKFMVYLQKENIIDESGMPKERFSAEFPKEGPSILRIQQVVRGDSAAYFCASSAIGSGTGNPYEQYFGPGTRLTVT.

CDR3: CASTLAGGADTQYF. The CDR3 DNA reads TGCGCCAGCACTCTAGCGGGGGGCGCGGATACGCAGTATTTT. The chain has TRBV10-2 and TRBJ2-3, with 11 bases fitting TRBD2. V shed 7 bases, J shed 6 bases, and the junction held 6 bases outside the gene matches. The CDR3 loop spans 14 amino acids. The V gene's germline CDR1 is WSHSY and CDR2 SAAADI.

The CDR3 sequence is CSASPIQGALGDTQYF. The CDR3 DNA sequence: TGCAGTGCTAGTCCCATACAGGGGGCTTTGGGAGATACGCAGTATTTT. This chain connects TRBV20-1 to TRBJ2-3; TRBD1 matches 9 bases. CDR1 is DFQATT and CDR2 is SNEGSKA in the germline V gene (reference sequence). The J segment lost 5 bases and the V segment lost 3 bases, leaving 12 bases of the junction unmatched. The CDR3 consists of 16 residues.

The chain links TRBV5-1 to TRBJ2-1; the match to TRBD2 covers 8 bases. Germline V gives CDR1 SGHRS, CDR2 YFSETQ. The CDR3 spans 15 residues. V shed 5 bases, J shed 2 bases, and the junction held 6 bases outside the gene matches. CDR3 residues: CASRLAGLAYNEQFF. The DNA of the CDR3 is TGCGCCAGCAGGTTAGCGGGGCTGGCCTACAATGAGCAGTTCTTC. The full variable domain, rest sourced from reference TRBV5-1 and TRBJ2-1, is KAGVTQTPRYLIKTRGQQVTLSCSPISGHRSVSWYQQTPGQGLQFLFEYFSETQRNKGNFPGRFSGRQFSNSRSEMNVSTLELGDSALYLCASRLAGLAYNEQFFGPGTRLTVL.

The chain employs TRBV7-6 and TRBJ2-7; D is uncertain. Germline CDR1 is SGHVS and CDR2 is FNYEAQ. This CDR3 comprises 13 residues. Trimming removed 3 bases at V and 4 bases at J, with 10 bases between. CDR3 protein: CASSFGTYYEQYF. DNA for the CDR3: TGTGCCAGCAGCTTCGGCACCTATTACGAGCAGTACTTC.

The chain combines TRBV12-5 with TRBJ2-2, with D possibly being TRBD1 (6 bases). With 5 bases removed from V and 2 bases from J, the gap between germline ends came to 12 bases. This CDR3 is 15 amino acids long. Germline assignment: CDR1 LGHNT and CDR2 FRNRAP. DNA of the CDR3: TGTGCTAGTGGTCTCGGACAGCGAAACACCGGGGAGCTGTTTTTT. It translates to CASGLGQRNTGELFF.

V usage is TRBV5-1 and J usage is TRBJ1-6, with 7 bases that match TRBD1. V lost 4 bases, J lost 1 base, and 8 bases stayed unmatched. CDR1 is SGHRS, CDR2 YFSETQ, per germline. This CDR3 is 17 amino acids long. The CDR3 sequence is CASSIGLQGSYNSPLHF. In DNA, the CDR3 is TGCGCCAGCAGCATAGGTTTACAGGGGTCCTATAATTCACCCCTCCACTTT.

This clone occurred a few times. The rearrangement uses TRBV7-2 and TRBJ1-2; 7 bases line up with TRBD1. The CDR3 consists of 14 residues. The germline V gene has CDR1 SGHTA and CDR2 FQGNSA. Losses at the gene ends were 4 bases for V and 7 bases for J; bases not matched to a gene: 9. In DNA form, the CDR3 reads TGTGCCAGCAGCTCCGCCGACAGGGCTGGTGGCTACACCTTC. This encodes CASSSADRAGGYTF.

This sequence joins TRBV5-1 and TRBJ2-1, with 9 bases that match TRBD1. V was pared by 4 bases and J by 0 bases, with 11 bases of the junction left unmatched. The CDR3 runs 18 residues. CDR1 SGHRS and CDR2 YFSETQ come from the germline V gene. CDR3 bases: TGCGCCAGCAGCCCGAGGGGACAGGGCTCCTACTCCTACAATGAGCAGTTCTTC. Its translation: CASSPRGQGSYSYNEQFF.

V usage is TRBV19 and J usage is TRBJ1-6; D not certain. The V gene lost 5 bases and the J gene lost 5 bases, with 16 bases spanning the gap. The CDR3 sequence is 16 residues long. The germline CDR1 and CDR2 sequences are LNHDA and SQIVND (reference sequence). The CDR3 DNA is TGTGCCAGTAGTTTAGCAGGAACTTCCCATAATTCACCCCTCCACTTT. Translated: CASSLAGTSHNSPLHF. Together with reference TRBV19 and TRBJ1-6, the CDR3 gives the full variable domain: DGGITQSPKYLFRKEGQNVTLSCEQNLNHDAMYWYRQDPGQGLRLIYYSQIVNDFQKGDIAEGYSVSREKKESFPLTVTSAQKNPTAFYLCASSLAGTSHNSPLHFGNGTRLTVT.

The CDR3 protein is CSAIQETQYF. Written as DNA, the CDR3 is TGCAGTGCTATACAAGAGACCCAGTACTTC. The J gene is TRBJ2-5, the V gene TRBV20-1, with no clear D. V dropped 4 bases and J dropped 2 bases, with 2 bases sitting between them. Germline CDR1 reads DFQATT; CDR2 reads SNEGSKA (reference sequence). The CDR3 loop spans 10 amino acids.

The V and J genes are TRBV27 and TRBJ2-2; D possibly corresponds to TRBD2 (5 bases). V shed 1 base and J shed 1 base, with 13 bases lying between them. The V gene's germline CDR1 is MNHEY and CDR2 SMNVEV (reference sequence). This CDR3 spans 17 amino acids. The DNA for the CDR3 is TGTGCCAGCAGTTTATATTCGGCGGGTGGGAACACCGGGGAGCTGTTTTTT. Translation gives CASSLYSAGGNTGELFF.